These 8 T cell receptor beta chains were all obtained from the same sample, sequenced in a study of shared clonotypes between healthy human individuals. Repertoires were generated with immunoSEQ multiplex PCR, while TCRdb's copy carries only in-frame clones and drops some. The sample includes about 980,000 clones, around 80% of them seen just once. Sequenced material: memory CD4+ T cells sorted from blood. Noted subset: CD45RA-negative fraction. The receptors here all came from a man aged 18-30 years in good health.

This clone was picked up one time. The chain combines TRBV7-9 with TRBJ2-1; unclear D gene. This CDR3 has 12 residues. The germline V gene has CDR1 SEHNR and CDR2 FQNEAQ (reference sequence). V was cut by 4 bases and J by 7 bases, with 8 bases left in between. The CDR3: CASSSQANEQFF. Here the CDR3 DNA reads TGTGCCAGCAGCTCGCAGGCGAATGAGCAGTTCTTC.

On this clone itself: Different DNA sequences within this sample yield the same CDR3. CDR3 amino acids: CASSVAWTGTDTQYF. The CDR3 coding sequence is TGTGCCAGCAGCGTAGCGTGGACAGGGACAGATACGCAGTATTTT. The chain combines TRBV9 with TRBJ2-3; 8 bases map to TRBD1. CDR1 is SGDLS, CDR2 YYNGEE, per germline. CDR3 size: 15 residues. After removal of 0 bases from V and 3 bases from J, the junction contained 3 bases not matched to a gene.

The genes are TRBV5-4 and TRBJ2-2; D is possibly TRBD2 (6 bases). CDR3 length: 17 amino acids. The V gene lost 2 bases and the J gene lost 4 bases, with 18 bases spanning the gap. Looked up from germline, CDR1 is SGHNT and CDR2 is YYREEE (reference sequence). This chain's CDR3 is CASSLAGATSPTGELFF. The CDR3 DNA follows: TGTGCCAGCAGCTTAGCTGGGGCAACTAGCCCCACCGGGGAGCTGTTTTTT.

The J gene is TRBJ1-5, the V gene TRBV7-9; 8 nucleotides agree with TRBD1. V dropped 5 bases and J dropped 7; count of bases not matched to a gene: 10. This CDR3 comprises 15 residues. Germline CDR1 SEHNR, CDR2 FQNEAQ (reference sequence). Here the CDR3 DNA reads TGTGCCAGCAGCCTCGGACAGGGTGTGAAGCAGCCCCAGCATTTT. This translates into CASSLGQGVKQPQHF.

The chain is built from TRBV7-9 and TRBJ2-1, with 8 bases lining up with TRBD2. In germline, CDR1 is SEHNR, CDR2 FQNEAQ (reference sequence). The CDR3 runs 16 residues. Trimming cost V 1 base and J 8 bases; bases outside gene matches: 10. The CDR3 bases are TGTGCCAGCAGCTTAGGGGGGACTAGGGGAATCGATGAGCAGTTCTTC. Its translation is CASSLGGTRGIDEQFF.

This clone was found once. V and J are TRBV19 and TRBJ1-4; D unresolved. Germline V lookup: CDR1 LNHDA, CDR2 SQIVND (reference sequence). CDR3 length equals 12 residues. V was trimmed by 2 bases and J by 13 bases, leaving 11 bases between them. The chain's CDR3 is CASSISLRGLFF. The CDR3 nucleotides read TGTGCCAGTAGTATAAGCCTTCGGGGACTGTTTTTT.

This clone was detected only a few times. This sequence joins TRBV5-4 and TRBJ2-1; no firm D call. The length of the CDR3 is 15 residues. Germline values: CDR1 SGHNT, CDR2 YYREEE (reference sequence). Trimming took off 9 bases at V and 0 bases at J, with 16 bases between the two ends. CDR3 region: CATGDKRRSYNEQFF. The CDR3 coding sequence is TGTGCCACTGGTGATAAAAGGCGCTCCTACAATGAGCAGTTCTTC.

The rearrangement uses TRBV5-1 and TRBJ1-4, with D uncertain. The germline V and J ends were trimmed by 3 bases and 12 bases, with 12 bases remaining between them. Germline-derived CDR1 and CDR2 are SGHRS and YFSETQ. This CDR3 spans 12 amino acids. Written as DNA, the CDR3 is TGCGCCAGCAGCTCGACCCCTCGGGAACTGTTTTTT. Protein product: CASSSTPRELFF. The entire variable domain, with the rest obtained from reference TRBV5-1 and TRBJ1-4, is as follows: KAGVTQTPRYLIKTRGQQVTLSCSPISGHRSVSWYQQTPGQGLQFLFEYFSETQRNKGNFPGRFSGRQFSNSRSEMNVSTLELGDSALYLCASSSTPRELFFGSGTQLSVL.